A single sample gave rise to the 20 T cell receptor beta chains below, sequenced in a study of OX40 agonist ivuxolimab in advanced cancers. Profiled with immunoSEQ multiplex PCR; TCRdb holds only in-frame clones, not every one. The sample consists of around 49,000 clones, 75% to 80% of them appearing once. The sample was CD4+ or CD8+ T cells sorted from blood, taken in a trial of the OX40 agonist ivuxolimab. The receptors shown here come from an adult with an advanced solid tumor such as melanoma, head and neck, liver or kidney cancer.

V usage is TRBV7-2 and J usage is TRBJ2-3, with TRBD2 matching over 10 bases. CDR3 length equals 16 residues. With 3 bases clipped from V and 1 base from J, the junction kept 4 bases outside the gene matches. From germline, CDR1 is SGHTA and CDR2 FQGNSA. The CDR3 DNA sequence: TGTGCCAGCAGCTTCTCCGGGACTAGCGGCACAGATACGCAGTATTTT. It specifies CASSFSGTSGTDTQYF.

V and J are TRBV6-5 and TRBJ2-3, with D possibly being TRBD2 (5 bases). CDR3 length: 14 amino acids. Between the trimmed V and J ends, which lost 5 bases and 1 base, there was a span of 10 bases. Germline CDR1 MNHEY, CDR2 SVGAGI. Here the CDR3 reads CASSRLAGTDTQYF. In DNA, the CDR3 is TGTGCCAGCAGTCGTCTAGCTGGCACAGATACGCAGTATTTT.

To note about this clone: One end of the junction varies from germline; a read error may be responsible. The chain combines TRBV9 with TRBJ2-7, with D possibly being TRBD1 (6 bases). The CDR3 contains 13 residues. Germline assignment: CDR1 SGDLS and CDR2 YYNGEE. Here the CDR3 reads CASSVVVGQGLLF. DNA for the CDR3: TGTGCCAGCAGCGTAGTGGTGGGGCAGGGGTTGCTCTTC.

The gene calls are TRBV7-9 and TRBJ2-2; D is undetermined. CDR1 SEHNR and CDR2 FQNEAQ come from the germline V gene (reference sequence). CDR3 size: 15 residues. Trimming cost V 1 base and J 2 bases, with 8 bases left between them. The DNA for the CDR3 is TGTGCCAGCAGCTTAGGATTTTTAAACACCGGGGAGCTGTTTTTT. Amino acids: CASSLGFLNTGELFF.

V and J are TRBV7-9 and TRBJ2-7; D not certain. Germline loops: CDR1 SEHNR, CDR2 FQNEAQ (reference sequence). The CDR3 totals 12 residues. Between the trimmed V and J ends, which lost 1 base and 6 bases, there was a span of 7 bases. This chain's CDR3 is CASSLGGGEQYF. The CDR3 DNA is TGTGCCAGCAGCTTAGGGGGTGGCGAGCAGTACTTC.

A single count supports this clone. This chain connects TRBV7-2 to TRBJ2-7, with D possibly TRBD1 on 6 matching bases. The V gene's germline CDR1 is SGHTA and CDR2 FQGNSA. Trimming took 2 bases from V and 2 from J, leaving 10 bases between them. The length of the CDR3 is 14 residues. CDR3 loop: CASSLQGQAYEQYF. DNA of the CDR3: TGTGCCAGCAGCTTACAGGGGCAGGCCTACGAGCAGTACTTC.

The genes are TRBV27 and TRBJ2-2, with a possible D match to TRBD2 (6 bases). Looked up from germline, CDR1 is MNHEY and CDR2 is SMNVEV (reference sequence). V was trimmed by 5 bases and J by 0 bases, leaving 13 bases between them. This CDR3 region has 16 residues. CDR3 sequence: CASSPSGETNTGELFF. The CDR3 coding sequence is TGTGCCAGCAGTCCCTCGGGGGAAACGAACACCGGGGAGCTGTTTTTT.

The V call is TRBV11-2, the J call TRBJ1-2, with no clear D. CDR3 length equals 14 residues. Germline V gene data show CDR1 as SGHAT and CDR2 as FQNNGV. The V end lost 5 bases, the J end lost 8 bases, and 18 bases lay between the germline ends. CDR3 in amino acids: CASSQPGHQGGYTF. The DNA for the CDR3 is TGTGCCAGCAGCCAACCTGGCCACCAAGGGGGCTACACCTTC.

The DNA of the CDR3 is TGCGCCAGCAGTGAATGGGGCTTTGGGTCCCCTGAAGCTTTCTTT. This codes for CASSEWGFGSPEAFF. The chain combines TRBV10-2 with TRBJ1-1; a possible D gene is TRBD1 (5 bases). CDR3 length: 15 amino acids. From germline, CDR1 is WSHSY and CDR2 SAAADI. V was clipped by 3 bases and J by 6 bases, with 17 bases between them.

The genes are TRBV7-8 and TRBJ2-3; 7 bases match TRBD2. CDR3 size: 17 residues. V lost 0 bases and J lost 1; bases outside the gene matches: 7. Germline V gene lookup returns CDR1 SGHVS and CDR2 FQNEAQ. The CDR3 protein is CASSLAVAGWGTDTQYF. The CDR3 DNA is TGTGCCAGCAGCTTAGCGGTAGCGGGCTGGGGCACAGATACGCAGTATTTT.

The rearrangement links TRBV7-8 to TRBJ2-1, with TRBD1 identical over 9 bases. V lost 3 bases and J lost 8; bases outside the gene matches: 8. Germline V gene data show CDR1 as SGHVS and CDR2 as FQNEAQ. There are 15 residues in the CDR3. Here the CDR3 reads CASSFTGTGTDEQFF. In nucleotides, the CDR3 is TGTGCCAGCAGCTTCACCGGGACAGGGACAGATGAGCAGTTCTTC.

This rearrangement joins TRBV15 to TRBJ1-4; TRBD1 agrees at 7 bases. The CDR3 is made up of 15 amino acids. The germline V gene has CDR1 LNHNV and CDR2 YYDKDF (reference sequence). V lost 4 bases and J lost 4; bases outside the gene matches: 6. CDR3 DNA sequence: TGTGCCACCAGCACGAGACAGGGTTATAATGAAAAACTGTTTTTT. Translated, it gives CATSTRQGYNEKLFF.

The chain recombines TRBV19 with TRBJ1-5, with 7 bases identical to TRBD1. Germline V gene sequence: CDR1 LNHDA, CDR2 SQIVND (reference sequence). J was trimmed by 5 bases and V by 5 bases; bases with no gene match: 3. The CDR3 has 13 residues. CDR3 loop: CASSPQGDQPQHF. The CDR3 nucleotides read TGTGCCAGTAGTCCGCAGGGGGATCAGCCCCAGCATTTT.

The chain joins TRBV18 to TRBJ2-5; D is unresolved. The J call may be in error: the DNA end matches TRBJ2-7 better. CDR3 length: 11 residues. Per the germline V gene, CDR1 is KGHSH and CDR2 is LQKENI. CDR3 coding DNA: TGTGCCAGCTCACCGGAGATCGAGCAGTACTTC. Protein sequence: CASSPEIEQYF.

The J gene is TRBJ1-2, the V gene TRBV7-8; 8 bases fit TRBD1. CDR1 is SGHVS, CDR2 FQNEAQ, per germline. V shed 6 bases and J 2 bases; nucleotides not matched to a gene: 2. The CDR3 runs 13 residues. The CDR3 coding sequence is TGTGCCAGCAGGCGGACAGGGAACTATGGCTACACCTTC. As protein: CASRRTGNYGYTF.

This clone was detected a few times. The rearrangement uses TRBV6-6 and TRBJ1-5, with D possibly being TRBD1 (5 bases). The CDR3 is 14 amino acids. Germline CDR1 and CDR2: MNHNY and SVGAGI (reference sequence). Trimming took off 8 bases at V and 1 base at J, with 12 bases between the two ends. The CDR3 reads CASRQLSSNQPQHF. The DNA of the CDR3 is TGTGCCAGCCGACAGCTGAGCAGCAATCAGCCCCAGCATTTT.

The chain employs TRBV21-1 and TRBJ1-2; TRBD1 reflects the table's D call only, with no check against the DNA. TRBV21-1 is classified as a pseudogene. There are 18 residues in the CDR3. This CDR3 is CASSKADPAAGGFRGYTF. The CDR3 DNA reads TGTGCCAGCAGCAAAGCGGATCCCGCGGCAGGGGGATTTCGTGGCTACACCTTC.

This rearrangement joins TRBV6-6 to TRBJ1-1; D call uncertain. The CDR3 is 13 residues long. The germline gives CDR1 MNHNY, CDR2 SVGAGI (reference sequence). Deletions cut 5 bases from V and 3 bases from J, with 10 bases between. As DNA, the CDR3 is TGTGCCAGCAGTACAATGTCGTACACTGAAGCTTTCTTT. This translates into CASSTMSYTEAFF.

In its sample, this clone was seen a few times. CDR3 coding DNA: TGTGCCAGCAGCTCGTTACCCACAGGATTATACGAGCAGTACTTC. Translation gives CASSSLPTGLYEQYF. The genes are TRBV7-2 and TRBJ2-7, with a weak D call TRBD1 (5 bases). The V end lost 4 bases, the J end lost 4 bases, and 17 bases lay between the germline ends. The length of the CDR3 is 15 residues. CDR1 is SGHTA, CDR2 FQGNSA, per germline.

The count of this clone is one. The rearrangement links TRBV2 to TRBJ2-7, with D tentatively TRBD2 (6 bases). The CDR3 consists of 12 residues. Trimming left V 3 bases short and J 6 bases short, with 9 bases between. Germline V gene lookup returns CDR1 SNHLY and CDR2 FYNNEI. The CDR3 nucleotides are TGTGCCAGCAGTGATGGAGGGACCGAGCAGTACTTC. This codes for CASSDGGTEQYF.